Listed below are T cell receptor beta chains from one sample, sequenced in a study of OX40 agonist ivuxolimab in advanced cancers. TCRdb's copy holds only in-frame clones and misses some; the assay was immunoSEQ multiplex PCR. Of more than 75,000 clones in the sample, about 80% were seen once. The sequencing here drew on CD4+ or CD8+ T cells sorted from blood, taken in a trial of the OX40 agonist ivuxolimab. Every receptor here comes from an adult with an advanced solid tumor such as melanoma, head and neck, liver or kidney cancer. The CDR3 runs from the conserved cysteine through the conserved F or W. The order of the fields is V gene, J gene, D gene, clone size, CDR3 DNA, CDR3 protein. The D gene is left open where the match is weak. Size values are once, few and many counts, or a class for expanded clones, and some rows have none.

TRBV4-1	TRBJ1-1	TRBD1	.	TGCGCCAGCAGCCTCGGGGGACAGGGGATGACTGAAGCTTTCTTT	CASSLGGQGMTEAFF
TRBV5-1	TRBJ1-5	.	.	TGCGCCAGCAGCTTGGATTCAAATCAGCCCCAGCATTTT	CASSLDSNQPQHF
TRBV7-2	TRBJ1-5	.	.	TGTGCCAGCAGCCAGTCACAGGGAGGTCAGCCCCAGCATTTT	CASSQSQGGQPQHF
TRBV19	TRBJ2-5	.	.	TGTGCCAGTAGTATAGCAGGGGGGGGAGAGACCCAGTACTTC	CASSIAGGGETQYF
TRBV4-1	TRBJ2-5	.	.	TGCGCCAGCAGCCAAGAGGGCAGGGGTCGCGAGACCCAGTACTTC	CASSQEGRGRETQYF
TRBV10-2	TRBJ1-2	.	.	TGCGCCAGCAGTGAGTCAGGGGCCCAAGGCGGCTACACCTTC	CASSESGAQGGYTF
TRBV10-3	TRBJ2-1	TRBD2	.	TGTGCCAGCACTAGCGGCAATGAGCAGTTCTTC	CASTSGNEQFF
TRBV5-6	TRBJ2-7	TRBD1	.	TGTGCCAGCAGCGATTGGACAGGGGTCCACGAGCAGTACTTC	CASSDWTGVHEQYF
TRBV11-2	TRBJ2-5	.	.	TGTGCCAGCAGCTTAGGAACGGAGACCCAGTACTTC	CASSLGTETQYF
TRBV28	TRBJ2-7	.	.	TGTGCCAGCAGTGGGGGATTAGCGTTCACCTACGAGCAGTACTTC	CASSGGLAFTYEQYF
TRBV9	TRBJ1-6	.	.	TGTGCCAGCAGCGTAGATGGGGGGCTAGGTTCACCCCTCCACTTT	CASSVDGGLGSPLHF
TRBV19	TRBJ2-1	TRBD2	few	TGTGCCAGTAGTATAGGGGACGGGAGGGCCGATGAGCAGTTCTTC	CASSIGDGRADEQFF
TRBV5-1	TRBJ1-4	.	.	TGCGCCAGCAGCTTGCAAGGTCAAAATGAAAAACTGTTTTTT	CASSLQGQNEKLFF
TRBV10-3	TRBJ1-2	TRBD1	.	TGTGCCATCAGTACCCCGGGACAGCCGATGCCAAACTATGGCTACACCTTC	CAISTPGQPMPNYGYTF
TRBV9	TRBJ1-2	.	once	TGTGCCAGCAGCGAGGTTATGGGGGATATAATCTATGGCTACACCTTC	CASSEVMGDIIYGYTF
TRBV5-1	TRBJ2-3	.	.	TGCGCCAGCAGCCCCTCTAGGCCCACAGATACGCAGTATTTT	CASSPSRPTDTQYF
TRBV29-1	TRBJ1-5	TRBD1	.	TGCAGCGTGAGGCCCGACAGGGAGGGACAGCCCCAGCATTTT	CSVRPDREGQPQHF
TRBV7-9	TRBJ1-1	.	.	TGTGCCAGCAGCTCCGAAACAACAGCTTTCTTT	CASSSETTAFF
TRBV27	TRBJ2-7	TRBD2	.	TGTGCCAGCAGTGGACAGCGGGGGGGAGGGGCCTACGAGCAGTACTTC	CASSGQRGGGAYEQYF
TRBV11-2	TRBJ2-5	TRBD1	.	TGTGCCAGCAGCGCGCCGGGACAGGGGGAAGAGACCCAGTACTTC	CASSAPGQGEETQYF
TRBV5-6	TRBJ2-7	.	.	TGTGCCAGCACCCGGGGGCAGGGTGCCTACGAGCAGTACTTC	CASTRGQGAYEQYF
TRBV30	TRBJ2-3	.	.	TGTGCCTGGAGTGTAAACGGGAGAGATACGCAGTATTTT	CAWSVNGRDTQYF
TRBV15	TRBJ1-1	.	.	TGTGCCACTTCATGGGGGGCCCCTGAAGCTTTCTTT	CATSWGAPEAFF
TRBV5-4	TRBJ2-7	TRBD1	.	TGTGCCAGCAGCGGCGACAGGGGAGTCTACGAGCAGTACTTC	CASSGDRGVYEQYF
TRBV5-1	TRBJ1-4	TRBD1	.	TGCGCCAGCAGCTTGGGGGACAGGGGTAATGAAAAACTGTTTTTT	CASSLGDRGNEKLFF
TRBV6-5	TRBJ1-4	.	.	TGTGCCAGCAGCCCCGGGCCAGCAAATGAAAAACTGTTTTTT	CASSPGPANEKLFF
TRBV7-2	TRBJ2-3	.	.	TGTGCCAGCAGCCGGGACTTTTCAGATACGCAGTATTTT	CASSRDFSDTQYF
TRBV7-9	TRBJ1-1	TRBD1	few	TGTGCCAGCAGCCCACGGACAGGGGACTCTGAAGCTTTCTTT	CASSPRTGDSEAFF
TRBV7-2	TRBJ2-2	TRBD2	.	TGTGCCAGCAGCTTAGACGGGAGGGACACCGGGGAGCTGTTTTTT	CASSLDGRDTGELFF
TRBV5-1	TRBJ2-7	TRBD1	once	TGCGCCAGCAGCTCGGGACAGCACCACGAGCAGTACTTC	CASSSGQHHEQYF
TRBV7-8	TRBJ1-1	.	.	TGTGCCAGCAGCTTAGCGACAGTATCATACACTGAAGCTTTCTTT	CASSLATVSYTEAFF
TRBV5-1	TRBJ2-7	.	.	TGCGCCAGCAGCTTGGACTTGTCGGTCTACGAGCAGTACTTC	CASSLDLSVYEQYF
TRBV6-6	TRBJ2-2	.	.	TGTGCCACTCTGGGACCCGGGGAGCTGTTTTTT	CATLGPGELFF
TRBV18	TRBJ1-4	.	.	TGTGCCAGCTCACCGAACAGGGTTAATGAAAAACTGTTTTTT	CASSPNRVNEKLFF
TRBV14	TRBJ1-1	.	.	TGTGCCAGCAGCCAAGCCCTGGGGGGACCCACTGAAGCTTTCTTT	CASSQALGGPTEAFF
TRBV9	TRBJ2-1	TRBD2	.	TGTGCCAGCAGCGTAGGACTCCGGGGGGGCTACTACAATGAGCAGTTCTTC	CASSVGLRGGYYNEQFF
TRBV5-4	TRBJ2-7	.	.	TGTGCCAGCAGCTTGAGAGGGACAAACGAGCAGTACTTC	CASSLRGTNEQYF
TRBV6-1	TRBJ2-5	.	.	TGTGCCAGCAGTGAAACCAGACAGGTCAGGGGGGTGACCCAGTACTTC	CASSETRQVRGVTQYF
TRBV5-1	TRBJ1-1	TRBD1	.	TGCGCCAGCAGCCTGGGACAGGAAGCTTTCTTT	CASSLGQEAFF
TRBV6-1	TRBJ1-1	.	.	TGTGCCAGCAGCCCCGAGGGGGCTGAAGCTTTCTTT	CASSPEGAEAFF